These 6 T cell receptor beta chains came from one sample sequenced in a study of blood T cells in healthy people across ages. Combining a sample-barcoded 5' primer with a J-beta primer mix, a second PCR ran for roughly 6 to 12 cycles. TCRdb reprocessed the 5' RACE reads with MiXCR, giving one entry per CDR3 protein. The sample consists of approximately 780,000 distinct CDR3 sequences, roughly 26% of them appearing once. These records were also assigned to another study, of T cells of mothers and their children.

Material: blood. All receptors derive from a boy aged 5-17 years in good health.

A few counts support this clonotype. The V call is TRBV3-1, the J call TRBJ2-5; 7 bases match TRBD1. There are 13 residues in the CDR3. Germline lookup yields CDR1 LGHDT and CDR2 YNNKEL (reference sequence). V trimming: 3 bases; J trimming: 5 bases; junction bases outside the gene matches: 3. The CDR3 loop is CASSQGQRETQYF. CDR3 bases: TGTGCCAGCAGCCAGGGACAGCGGGAGACCCAGTACTTC.

Comment on this clonotype: The junction departs from the called germline gene at one end, perhaps through a read error. The chain uses TRBV12-3 or TRBV12-4 and TRBJ2-3, with 7 bases that match TRBD1. The length of the CDR3 is 15 residues. The CDR3 reads CASSLNRGNTDAQYF. As DNA, the CDR3 is TGTGCCAGCAGTTTGAACAGGGGCAACACAGATGCGCAGTATTTT.

The rearrangement links TRBV7-8 to TRBJ2-5; the match to TRBD2 covers 10 bases. The J call may not be correct, given that the DNA end is closer to TRBJ2-1. CDR1 SGHVS and CDR2 FQNEAQ come from the germline V gene. The CDR3 has 17 residues. The CDR3 region has the DNA TGTGCCAGCAGCCCACGCCTTAGCGGGGGGCCGGGTAATGAGCAGTTCTTC. Residues: CASSPRLSGGPGNEQFF.

This clonotype was seen a few times. The chain is built from TRBV12-3 or TRBV12-4 and TRBJ2-7, with no clear D. V was pared by 3 bases and J by 2 bases, with 11 bases between. The CDR3 consists of 14 residues. DNA for the CDR3: TGTGCCAGCAGTTTGGTAGACCGGCCCTACGAGCAGTACTTC. It is translated as CASSLVDRPYEQYF.

Comment on this clonotype: One end of the junction varies from germline; a read error may be responsible. This chain uses TRBV28 with TRBJ2-1, with D possibly matching TRBD2 (7 bases). This CDR3 region has 14 residues. Germline V gives CDR1 MDHEN, CDR2 SYDVKM. In DNA, the CDR3 is TGTGCCATCAGTTCGGGGGGCGGTCACAATGAGCAGTTCTTC. Its protein is CAISSGGGHNEQFF.

This clonotype was counted a few times. The chain has TRBV9 and TRBJ2-5; 8 nucleotides match TRBD2. Germline CDR1 is SGDLS and CDR2 is YYNGEE. J was trimmed by 4 bases and V by 3 bases; bases with no gene match: 11. CDR3 length: 16 amino acids. CDR3 bases: TGTGCCAGCAGCGACGGAACCGGGACTAGGCCAGAGACCCAGTACTTC. Translation: CASSDGTGTRPETQYF.